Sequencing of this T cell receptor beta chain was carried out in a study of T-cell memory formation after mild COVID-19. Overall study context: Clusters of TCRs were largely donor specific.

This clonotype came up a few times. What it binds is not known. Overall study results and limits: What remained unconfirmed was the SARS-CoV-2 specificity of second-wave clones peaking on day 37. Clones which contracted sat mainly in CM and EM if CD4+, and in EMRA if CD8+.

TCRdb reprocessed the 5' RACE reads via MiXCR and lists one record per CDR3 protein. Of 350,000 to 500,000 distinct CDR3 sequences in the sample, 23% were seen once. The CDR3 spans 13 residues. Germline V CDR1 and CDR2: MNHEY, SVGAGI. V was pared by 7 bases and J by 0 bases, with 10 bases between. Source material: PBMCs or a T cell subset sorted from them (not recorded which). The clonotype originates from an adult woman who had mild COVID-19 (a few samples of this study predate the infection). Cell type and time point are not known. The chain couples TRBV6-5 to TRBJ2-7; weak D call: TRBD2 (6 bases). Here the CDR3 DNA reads TGTGCCAGCACCCACGGGAGCTCCTACGAGCAGTACTTC. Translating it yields CASTHGSSYEQYF.